The rows below give T cell receptor beta chains drawn from one sample of a study of blood T cell repertoires in COVID-19. TCRdb's table, derived via immunoSEQ multiplex PCR, lists solely in-frame clones and lacks some. Of about 130,000 clones listed, approximately 86% are singletons. Sequencing was performed on PBMCs or T cells enriched from blood (not recorded which). These receptor sequences come from a woman aged 45-60 years who had recovered from COVID-19. Each CDR3 is given with its conserved first and last residue. Each record gives: clone size, V gene, D gene, J gene, CDR3 DNA, CDR3 protein. A D gene is named only where the DNA matches it firmly. Size tells how often a clone was seen (once, few, many) or the class of an expanded clone, and some rows leave it out.

abundance: -
v_gene: TRBV20-1
d_gene: -
j_gene: TRBJ1-2
CDR3nt: TGCAGTGCTAGGCTTGAGTATGGCTACACCTTC
CDR3aa: CSARLEYGYTF

abundance: -
v_gene: TRBV18
d_gene: TRBD1
j_gene: TRBJ1-2
CDR3nt: TGTGCCAGCTCACCACCGACAGGGGCCGACTATGGCTACACCTTC
CDR3aa: CASSPPTGADYGYTF

abundance: once
v_gene: TRBV2
d_gene: TRBD1
j_gene: TRBJ2-4
CDR3nt: TGTGCCACCAGGACAGGGGAAGTCGACATTCAGTACTTC
CDR3aa: CATRTGEVDIQYF

abundance: -
v_gene: TRBV2
d_gene: -
j_gene: TRBJ1-1
CDR3nt: TGTGCCAGCAGTGAACGGAGTCAGGGAAACACTGAAGCTTTCTTT
CDR3aa: CASSERSQGNTEAFF

abundance: -
v_gene: TRBV6-5
d_gene: -
j_gene: TRBJ2-7
CDR3nt: TGTGCCAGCAGTTACTCGAGCAGGGCCCTCTACGAGCAGTACTTC
CDR3aa: CASSYSSRALYEQYF

abundance: -
v_gene: TRBV3-1/TRBV3-2
d_gene: TRBD1
j_gene: TRBJ1-2
CDR3nt: TGTGCCAGCAGCCAAGTCCCGAGGACAGGGAACTACAACTATGGCTACACCTTC
CDR3aa: CASSQVPRTGNYNYGYTF

abundance: -
v_gene: TRBV6-2/TRBV6-3
d_gene: TRBD1
j_gene: TRBJ2-2
CDR3nt: TGTGCCAGCAGTTACTCGCCCACAGGGGCTGACACCGGGGAGCTGTTTTTT
CDR3aa: CASSYSPTGADTGELFF

abundance: -
v_gene: TRBV9
d_gene: -
j_gene: TRBJ2-1
CDR3nt: TGTGCCAGCAGCGGGACTGCCCTTAATGAGCAGTTCTTC
CDR3aa: CASSGTALNEQFF

abundance: -
v_gene: TRBV21-1
d_gene: -
j_gene: TRBJ2-7
CDR3nt: TGTGCCAGCAGCAACCCGGGACTAGCGGGGGACGAGCAGTACTTC
CDR3aa: CASSNPGLAGDEQYF

abundance: -
v_gene: TRBV11-2
d_gene: -
j_gene: TRBJ2-6
CDR3nt: TGTGCCAGCATCACAGGGATATTGAAGGCCAACGTCCTGACTTTC
CDR3aa: CASITGILKANVLTF

abundance: -
v_gene: TRBV6-6
d_gene: TRBD1
j_gene: TRBJ2-5
CDR3nt: TGTGCCAGCAGTACCGGGACAGCGAAGGTGGTAGAGACCCAGTACTTC
CDR3aa: CASSTGTAKVVETQYF

abundance: -
v_gene: TRBV7-3
d_gene: -
j_gene: TRBJ2-3
CDR3nt: TGTGCCAGCAGCCACCTTTACGAGGATACGCAGTATTTT
CDR3aa: CASSHLYEDTQYF

abundance: -
v_gene: TRBV10-3
d_gene: -
j_gene: TRBJ2-7
CDR3nt: TGTGCCATCAGTGATCCCGGGGGCTCCTACGAGCAGTACTTC
CDR3aa: CAISDPGGSYEQYF

abundance: -
v_gene: TRBV6-5
d_gene: -
j_gene: TRBJ2-7
CDR3nt: TGTGCCAGCAGTCCCCGAGAGGTGAGAGAGTACGAGCAGTACTTC
CDR3aa: CASSPREVREYEQYF

abundance: once
v_gene: TRBV15
d_gene: -
j_gene: TRBJ2-7
CDR3nt: TGTGCCACCAGCAGAGAAAACAGCCTTAGCTCCTACGAGCAGTACTTC
CDR3aa: CATSRENSLSSYEQYF

abundance: few
v_gene: TRBV6-2/TRBV6-3
d_gene: TRBD2
j_gene: TRBJ2-5
CDR3nt: TGTGCCAGCAGCCAACGGGGGGGGACCAAAGAGACCCAGTACTTC
CDR3aa: CASSQRGGTKETQYF

abundance: once
v_gene: TRBV10-3
d_gene: TRBD2
j_gene: TRBJ2-1
CDR3nt: TGTGCCATCAGTGAGGGTAGCGGGGGAAATGAGCAGTTCTTC
CDR3aa: CAISEGSGGNEQFF

abundance: -
v_gene: TRBV19
d_gene: -
j_gene: TRBJ2-3
CDR3nt: TGTGCCAGTAGTGGCAGGATCACAGATACGCAGTATTTT
CDR3aa: CASSGRITDTQYF

abundance: -
v_gene: TRBV5-1
d_gene: -
j_gene: TRBJ1-1
CDR3nt: TGCGCCAGCAGCTTGGAAGTATCTATGAACACTGAAGCTTTCTTT
CDR3aa: CASSLEVSMNTEAFF

abundance: -
v_gene: TRBV5-4
d_gene: -
j_gene: TRBJ2-7
CDR3nt: TGTGCCAGCAGTCCGTCGGCAGGGGCGTGGGAGCAGTACTTC
CDR3aa: CASSPSAGAWEQYF